This entry lists 18 T cell receptor beta chains sequenced from one sample in a study of blood T cell repertoires in COVID-19. Sequencing used immunoSEQ multiplex PCR; TCRdb keeps in-frame clones, though not all of them. The sample includes around 34,000 clones, roughly 86% of them seen just once. The sequencing input was peripheral blood. Receptors originate from an elderly man with active or convalescent COVID-19.

The rearrangement links TRBV7-8 to TRBJ2-7; 7 nucleotides line up with TRBD2. Unmatched junction bases numbered 5, after V lost 5 bases and J lost 4 bases. The germline CDR1 and CDR2 sequences are SGHVS and FQNEAQ. This CDR3 region has 13 residues. CDR3 sequence: CASSRSGNYEQYF. Written as DNA, the CDR3 is TGTGCCAGCAGCAGAAGCGGGAATTACGAGCAGTACTTC.

The gene calls are TRBV29-1 and TRBJ1-2; D not certain. The CDR3 is 13 amino acids. The germline V and J ends were trimmed by 6 bases and 3 bases, with 14 bases remaining between them. Looked up from germline, CDR1 is SQVTM and CDR2 is ANQGSEA. The CDR3 spells CSVLTRVDYGYTF. DNA of the CDR3: TGCAGCGTGCTGACGCGGGTCGACTATGGCTACACCTTC.

The CDR3 DNA reads TGTGCCAGCAGTCCCGGCCTAAGACAGGGTGCAAACACCGGGGAGCTGTTTTTT. Translation: CASSPGLRQGANTGELFF. The gene calls are TRBV6-6 and TRBJ2-2; 7 bases are a match to TRBD1. Per the germline V gene, CDR1 is MNHNY and CDR2 is SVGAGI (reference sequence). J was trimmed by 2 bases and V by 5 bases; bases with no gene match: 14. CDR3 length: 18 amino acids.

The rearrangement links TRBV18 to TRBJ2-3; 8 bases agree with TRBD2. Per germline, CDR1 KGHSH and CDR2 LQKENI. This CDR3 contains 19 residues. The V segment lost 1 base and the J segment 2 bases; nucleotides outside the gene matches: 14. The CDR3 sequence: CASSPLNTKAGDITDTQYF. DNA for the CDR3: TGTGCCAGCTCACCACTGAACACTAAAGCGGGGGATATCACAGATACGCAGTATTTT.

CDR3 residues: CAISESRGQGPTGELFF. Here the CDR3 DNA reads TGTGCCATCAGTGAGTCAAGGGGACAGGGACCCACCGGGGAGCTGTTTTTT. V is TRBV10-3 and J is TRBJ2-2, with 9 nucleotides matching TRBD1. The CDR3 is 17 residues long. Per the germline V gene, CDR1 is ENHRY and CDR2 is SYGVKD. Trimming took 0 bases from V and 4 from J; bases not matched to a gene: 6.

This clone was counted between two and nine times. J is TRBJ2-3 and V is TRBV24-1; 8 positions agree with TRBD2. CDR1 is KGHDR, CDR2 SFDVKD, per germline. The V and J ends lost 7 bases and 4 bases, in that order; junction bases with no gene match: 9. The CDR3 totals 15 residues. The CDR3 nucleotides read TGTGCCACCAGCCGCGGGGTAGCGGGATCAGATACGCAGTATTTT. It specifies CATSRGVAGSDTQYF.

The chain uses TRBV7-9 and TRBJ2-3; possibly TRBD1 for D (5 bases). Germline CDR1 reads SEHNR; CDR2 reads FQNEAQ (reference sequence). Trimming removed 6 bases at V and 2 bases at J, with 12 bases between. This CDR3 is built from 14 residues. This CDR3 is CASRPTGYTDTQYF. CDR3 DNA sequence: TGTGCCAGCAGACCAACAGGATACACAGATACGCAGTATTTT.

This clone was observed a handful of times. The chain uses TRBV4-1 and TRBJ2-7; tentatively, D is TRBD1 (6 bases). This CDR3 region has 15 residues. V was trimmed by 6 bases and J by 3 bases, leaving 18 bases between them. Germline V CDR1 and CDR2: MGHRA, YSYEKL. Written as DNA, the CDR3 is TGCGCCAGCAGGTGGTTAGACAGGACTGACTACGAGCAGTACTTC. Translating it yields CASRWLDRTDYEQYF.

The chain combines TRBV19 with TRBJ2-7, with 7 bases identical to TRBD2. Germline lookup yields CDR1 LNHDA and CDR2 SQIVND (reference sequence). The CDR3 is 17 residues long. V dropped 3 bases and J dropped 2; count of bases not matched to a gene: 13. The CDR3 sequence is CASSIRAGMDGAYEQYF. The CDR3 DNA reads TGTGCCAGTAGTATCAGAGCGGGGATGGATGGGGCCTACGAGCAGTACTTC. The full variable domain, its missing parts supplied by reference TRBV19 and TRBJ2-7, is DGGITQSPKYLFRKEGQNVTLSCEQNLNHDAMYWYRQDPGQGLRLIYYSQIVNDFQKGDIAEGYSVSREKKESFPLTVTSAQKNPTAFYLCASSIRAGMDGAYEQYFGPGTRLTVT.

The rearrangement joins TRBV10-3 to TRBJ1-1; 7 nucleotides align to TRBD1. The germline CDR1 and CDR2 sequences are ENHRY and SYGVKD. J lost 8 bases, V lost 7 bases, and 10 bases had no gene match. The CDR3 is 13 residues long. The CDR3 nucleotides read TGTGCCATCACGGAGACAGGGATTGGGGAAGCTTTCTTT. The encoded protein is CAITETGIGEAFF.

This rearrangement joins TRBV7-6 to TRBJ2-1, with D maybe TRBD2 (5 bases). The CDR3 is 15 amino acids. CDR1 is SGHVS and CDR2 is FNYEAQ in the germline V gene. With 5 bases removed from V and 5 bases from J, the gap between germline ends came to 16 bases. The CDR3 loop is CASSPGLTTHNEQFF. Written as DNA, the CDR3 is TGTGCCAGCAGCCCTGGACTCACTACCCACAATGAGCAGTTCTTC. The full variable domain, completed using reference TRBV7-6 and TRBJ2-1, is GAGVSQSPRYKVTKRGQDVALRCDPISGHVSLYWYRQALGQGPEFLTYFNYEAQQDKSGLPNDRFSAERPEGSISTLTIQRTEQRDSAMYRCASSPGLTTHNEQFFGPGTRLTVL.

V usage is TRBV6-5 and J usage is TRBJ1-1; the D is unclear. The CDR3 extends over 13 amino acids. Germline V gene data show CDR1 as MNHEY and CDR2 as SVGAGI. The V end was cut by 9 bases, the J end by 0 bases, with 11 bases between. The CDR3 nucleotides read TGTGCCAGTGTGAGGTATATGAACACTGAAGCTTTCTTT. Encoded protein: CASVRYMNTEAFF.

This chain joins TRBV28 and TRBJ2-3; 7 bases fit TRBD2. CDR1 and CDR2 (germline): MDHEN, SYDVKM. This CDR3 comprises 15 residues. Trimming removed 8 bases from V and 0 bases from J; junction bases left unmatched: 8. CDR3 nucleotides: TGTGCCAGCGGAAGTGTCGGGAGGAGCACAGATACGCAGTATTTT. Protein sequence: CASGSVGRSTDTQYF.

V gene TRBV27 combines with J gene TRBJ1-1; D is perhaps TRBD1 (5 bases). Germline CDR1 is MNHEY and CDR2 is SMNVEV (reference sequence). The CDR3 extends over 13 amino acids. Trimming removed 8 bases at V and 4 bases at J, with 14 bases between. DNA for the CDR3: TGTGCCAGCCGGGGGAATGTCGGCACTGAAGCTTTCTTT. This translates into CASRGNVGTEAFF.

The chain carries TRBV27 and TRBJ2-7, with D tentatively TRBD2 (6 bases). V lost 7 bases and J 4 bases, leaving 14 bases between the germline ends. This CDR3 has 13 amino acids. Germline CDR1 and CDR2: MNHEY and SMNVEV (reference sequence). The CDR3 nucleotides are TGTGCCAGCATGGGGGGACCCCCTTACGAGCAGTACTTC. It translates to CASMGGPPYEQYF.

This rearrangement joins TRBV2 to TRBJ2-7; 10 positions agree with TRBD1. This CDR3 contains 14 residues. Germline loops: CDR1 SNHLY, CDR2 FYNNEI. The CDR3 DNA is TGTGCGACCAGCAGCGACAGGGGGCTCGAAGAGCAGTACTTC. It is translated as CATSSDRGLEEQYF. Complete variable domain (other parts from reference TRBV2 and TRBJ2-7): EPEVTQTPSHQVTQMGQEVILRCVPISNHLYFYWYRQILGQKVEFLVSFYNNEISEKSEIFDDQFSVERPDGSNFTLKIRSTKLEDSAMYFCATSSDRGLEEQYFGPGTRLTVT.

V is TRBV5-1 and J is TRBJ2-7; TRBD2 matches 10 bases. Losses at the gene ends were 4 bases for V and 2 bases for J; bases not matched to a gene: 6. The germline V gene encodes CDR1 SGHRS and CDR2 YFSETQ. This CDR3 is 15 amino acids long. The chain's CDR3 is CASSELAGAPYEQYF. The CDR3 DNA sequence: TGCGCCAGCAGCGAGCTAGCGGGAGCCCCCTACGAGCAGTACTTC.

The chain joins TRBV7-9 to TRBJ2-2; the D gene is possibly TRBD2 (5 bases). CDR1 is SEHNR, CDR2 FQNEAQ, per germline (reference sequence). The CDR3 loop spans 15 amino acids. V shed 8 bases and J shed 0 bases, with 13 bases lying between them. CDR3 residues: CASGRLRPNTGELFF. The CDR3 nucleotides are TGTGCCAGCGGCCGACTACGCCCGAACACCGGGGAGCTGTTTTTT.